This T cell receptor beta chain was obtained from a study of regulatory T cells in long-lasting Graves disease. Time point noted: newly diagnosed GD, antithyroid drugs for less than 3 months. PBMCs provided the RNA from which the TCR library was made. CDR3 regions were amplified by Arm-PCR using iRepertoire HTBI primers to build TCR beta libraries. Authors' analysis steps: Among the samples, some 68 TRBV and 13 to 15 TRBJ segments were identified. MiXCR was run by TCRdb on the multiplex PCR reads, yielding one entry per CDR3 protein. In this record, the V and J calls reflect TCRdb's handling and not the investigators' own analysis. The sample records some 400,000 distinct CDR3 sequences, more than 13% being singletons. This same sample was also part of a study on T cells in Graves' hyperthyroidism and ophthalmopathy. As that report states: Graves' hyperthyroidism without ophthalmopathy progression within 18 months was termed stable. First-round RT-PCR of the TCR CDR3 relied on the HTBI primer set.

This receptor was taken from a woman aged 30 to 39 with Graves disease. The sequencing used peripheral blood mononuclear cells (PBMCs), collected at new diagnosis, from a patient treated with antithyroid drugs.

CDR3 sequence: CASSQDSTSGTRDTQYF. CDR3 sequence (DNA): TGCGCCAGCAGCCAAGATAGTACTAGCGGGACGAGGGATACGCAGTATTTT. This rearrangement joins TRBV4-1 to TRBJ2-3; TRBD2 matches 10 bases. The CDR3 length is 17 residues. Germline V lookup: CDR1 MGHRA, CDR2 YSYEKL. With 0 bases clipped from V and 6 bases from J, the junction kept 9 bases outside the gene matches.